These 5 T cell receptor beta chains were sequenced from one sample in a study of neoadjuvant anti-PD-1 for oral cavity cancer. Sequenced by immunoSEQ multiplex PCR; TCRdb stores in-frame clones only, minus some. The data show roughly 68,000 clones, 86% seen once. Time point noted: after neoadjuvant nivolumab, at surgical resection. The sequencing here drew on PBMCs, taken after nivolumab (anti-PD-1) treatment. Receptor source: a person aged 35-79 years with oral cavity squamous cell carcinoma.

The rearrangement joins TRBV10-3 to TRBJ2-3, with D perhaps TRBD1 (6 bases). The CDR3 contains 16 residues. Germline CDR1 reads ENHRY; CDR2 reads SYGVKD. Trimming cost V 3 bases and J 0 bases, with 13 bases left between them. Written as DNA, the CDR3 is TGTGCCATCAGTGATTCCGGGACACTTAGCACAGATACGCAGTATTTT. Translated: CAISDSGTLSTDTQYF.

The J gene is TRBJ2-5, the V gene TRBV5-5; D may be TRBD2 (5 bases). The CDR3 has 12 residues. Germline V gene lookup returns CDR1 SGHKS and CDR2 YYEKEE (reference sequence). Trimming took off 3 bases at V and 7 bases at J, with 10 bases between the two ends. CDR3 nucleotide sequence: TGTGCCAGCAGCTGGGGAGTCGGGACCCAGTACTTC. Its translation: CASSWGVGTQYF.

The chain uses TRBV18 and TRBJ2-2; TRBD1 is a possible D gene (6 bases). Trimming took 5 bases from V and 0 from J, leaving 13 bases between them. The germline V gene encodes CDR1 KGHSH and CDR2 LQKENI. CDR3 size: 16 residues. The CDR3 protein is CASSTYGGANTGELFF. The DNA for the CDR3 is TGTGCCAGCTCAACGTATGGGGGCGCGAACACCGGGGAGCTGTTTTTT.

The chain combines TRBV6-1 with TRBJ1-3; no definite D call. The CDR3 contains 14 residues. Germline loops: CDR1 MNHNS, CDR2 SASEGT. The ends were cut back, 4 bases at V and 6 bases at J, with 13 bases in the middle. The CDR3: CASSAIYTENTIYF. The CDR3 DNA reads TGTGCCAGCAGTGCTATCTACACGGAAAACACCATATATTTT.

Only a few counts were recorded for this clone. V usage is TRBV4-1 and J usage is TRBJ1-1; TRBD1 is a possible D gene (5 bases). The CDR3 spans 15 residues. Trimming removed 8 bases at V and 3 bases at J, with 19 bases between. CDR1 is MGHRA, CDR2 YSYEKL, per germline. The CDR3 region is CASFGIGRGDTEAFF. The CDR3 nucleotides are TGCGCCAGCTTTGGAATAGGTCGGGGGGACACTGAAGCTTTCTTT.